These 21 T cell receptor beta chains share one sample of origin, sequenced in a study of identical twins. MiXCR was run by TCRdb on the 5' RACE reads, yielding one entry per CDR3 protein. The sample lists around 550,000 distinct CDR3 sequences, 13% to 15% occurring once. The sample was also linked to a second study, of yellow fever vaccine responses in identical twins.

The material sequenced was CD4+ T cells sorted from blood. These receptors came from a woman under 30 in good health.

This clonotype was picked up a small number of times. As DNA, the CDR3 is TGTGCCATCAGTGAGCCTTACCGGGGTACCTACGAGCAGTACTTC. It is translated as CAISEPYRGTYEQYF. The rearrangement links TRBV10-3 to TRBJ2-7, with D perhaps TRBD2 (5 bases). V lost 2 bases, J lost 2 bases, and 13 bases lay in between. Germline assignment: CDR1 ENHRY and CDR2 SYGVKD. The CDR3 sequence is 15 residues long.

This clonotype was detected a few times. The V gene is TRBV29-1, the J gene TRBJ2-1; 7 bases match TRBD2. Unmatched junction bases numbered 8, after V lost 8 bases and J lost 10 bases. This CDR3 has 11 amino acids. Germline V CDR1 and CDR2: SQVTM, ANQGSEA. Here the CDR3 DNA reads TGCAGCTCGGGGGGAACAATAGAGCAGTTCTTC. Translated: CSSGGTIEQFF.

This clonotype was seen many times. This rearrangement joins TRBV28 to TRBJ2-2; possible D gene TRBD1, 6 bases. The CDR3 is made up of 12 amino acids. Germline V gene lookup returns CDR1 MDHEN and CDR2 SYDVKM. CDR3 amino acids: CAAQGYTGELFF. CDR3 DNA sequence: TGTGCAGCACAGGGATACACCGGGGAGCTGTTTTTT.

The rearrangement links TRBV11-2 to TRBJ1-1; D remains ambiguous. CDR3 length: 12 amino acids. CDR1 and CDR2 (germline): SGHAT, FQNNGV. The V gene lost 3 bases and the J gene lost 5 bases, with 7 bases spanning the gap. The CDR3 DNA follows: TGTGCCAGCAGCTTGGCGGAAACTGAAGCTTTCTTT. The encoded protein is CASSLAETEAFF.

The V and J genes are TRBV6-1 and TRBJ2-3; D is possibly TRBD2 (5 bases). Deletions cut 7 bases from V and 4 bases from J, with 12 bases between. Germline values: CDR1 MNHNS, CDR2 SASEGT. The CDR3 length is 13 residues. DNA for the CDR3: TGTGCCAGCACGGGGAGAAGTGCAGATACGCAGTATTTT. Translation gives CASTGRSADTQYF.

This clonotype was seen a few times. The rearrangement joins TRBV6-5 to TRBJ1-6; TRBD1 agrees at 7 bases. Germline CDR1 is MNHEY and CDR2 is SVGAGI. The junction had 4 bases not matched to a gene; V was cut back by 2 bases and J by 6 bases. There are 15 residues in the CDR3. DNA of the CDR3: TGTGCCAGCAGTTACGACAGGGCGTTTAATTCACCCCTCCACTTT. Amino acid sequence: CASSYDRAFNSPLHF.

This clonotype came up a few times. This chain uses TRBV5-1 with TRBJ2-2, with TRBD1 identical over 7 bases. V trimming: 3 bases; J trimming: 0 bases; junction bases outside the gene matches: 2. The CDR3 covers 15 residues. Germline V gene data show CDR1 as SGHRS and CDR2 as YFSETQ. The CDR3 bases are TGCGCCAGCAGCTGGGACAGTCCGAACACCGGGGAGCTGTTTTTT. Translating it yields CASSWDSPNTGELFF.

This clonotype has only a few counts. J is TRBJ1-2 and V is TRBV14; D uncertain. Looked up from germline, CDR1 is SGHDN and CDR2 is FVKESK. The CDR3 is made up of 14 amino acids. V was pared by 3 bases and J by 8 bases, with 16 bases between. The CDR3 loop reads CASSHNSGPRGYTF. CDR3 coding DNA: TGTGCCAGCAGCCATAACTCAGGACCGCGGGGCTACACCTTC. Drawing the rest from reference TRBV14 and TRBJ1-2, the complete variable domain is EAGVTQFPSHSVIEKGQTVTLRCDPISGHDNLYWYRRVMGKEIKFLLHFVKESKQDESGMPNNRFLAERTGGTYSTLKVQPAELEDSGVYFCASSHNSGPRGYTFGSGTRLTVV.

This chain connects TRBV12-3 or TRBV12-4 to TRBJ2-1; 10 bases align to TRBD2. The CDR3 covers 15 residues. V shed 3 bases, J shed 7 bases, and the junction held 6 bases outside the gene matches. CDR3 amino acids: CASSFRAGGPNEQFF. CDR3 in DNA: TGTGCCAGCAGTTTCAGAGCGGGAGGGCCAAATGAGCAGTTCTTC.

This clonotype came up a few times. This chain uses TRBV4-2 with TRBJ2-5; D call uncertain. This CDR3 is 14 amino acids long. The V gene lost 1 base and the J gene lost 5 bases, with 11 bases spanning the gap. The germline V gene encodes CDR1 LGHNA and CDR2 YNFKEQ. The CDR3 spells CASSQGFDKETQYF. The CDR3 nucleotides read TGTGCCAGCAGCCAAGGGTTTGACAAGGAGACCCAGTACTTC.

This clonotype has more than one count but fewer than ten. The V and J genes are TRBV5-1 and TRBJ2-2, with D tentatively TRBD1 (6 bases). Germline assignment: CDR1 SGHRS and CDR2 YFSETQ. The length of the CDR3 is 15 residues. V lost 9 bases to trimming and J lost 1 base, with 16 bases between them. The CDR3 loop is CATRQGPQNTGELFF. CDR3 DNA sequence: TGCGCCACCAGGCAGGGGCCACAGAACACCGGGGAGCTGTTTTTT.

This clonotype was counted between two and nine times. The rearrangement links TRBV12-3 or TRBV12-4 to TRBJ1-1; D gene unclear. CDR3 length: 11 amino acids. V was clipped by 3 bases and J by 7 bases, with 6 bases between them. The CDR3: CASSFSGEAFF. CDR3 DNA sequence: TGTGCCAGCAGTTTTTCGGGTGAAGCTTTCTTT.

The V gene is TRBV7-9, the J gene TRBJ1-1; TRBD1 aligns across 7 bases. The germline V gene encodes CDR1 SEHNR and CDR2 FQNEAQ (reference sequence). J gave up 5 bases and V 3 bases, and 9 bases lay outside the gene matches. This CDR3 comprises 15 residues. The CDR3 region has the DNA TGTGCCAGCAGCTTGTCCCACAGGGGTTATACTGAAGCTTTCTTT. Amino acid sequence: CASSLSHRGYTEAFF.

The table lists this clonotype with a few counts. V is TRBV11-1 and J is TRBJ2-3, with 10 positions matching TRBD2. The V segment lost 5 bases and the J segment 5 bases; nucleotides outside the gene matches: 16. Germline V CDR1 and CDR2: SGHAT, FQDESV (reference sequence). The CDR3 is 18 residues long. The CDR3 protein is CASSPSFSGGKAQDTQYF. The CDR3 bases are TGTGCCAGCAGCCCGAGCTTTAGCGGGGGGAAGGCACAAGATACGCAGTATTTT. Using reference TRBV11-1 and TRBJ2-3 for the parts outside the CDR3, the full variable domain is EAEVAQSPRYKITEKSQAVAFWCDPISGHATLYWYRQILGQGPELLVQFQDESVVDDSQLPKDRFSAERLKGVDSTLKIQPAELGDSAMYLCASSPSFSGGKAQDTQYFGPGTRLTVL.

This clonotype was observed a handful of times. The chain carries TRBV25-1 and TRBJ2-7; possible D gene TRBD1, 6 bases. CDR1 is MGHDK, CDR2 SYGVNS, per germline. This CDR3 spans 14 amino acids. V gave up 4 bases and J gave up 3 bases, with 13 bases separating them. The CDR3 DNA reads TGTGCCAGCAGTGGTATGGACAGATTCTACGAGCAGTACTTC. As protein: CASSGMDRFYEQYF.

The chain has TRBV20-1 and TRBJ2-1; 10 nucleotides match TRBD2. The junction had 2 bases not matched to a gene; V was cut back by 3 bases and J by 3 bases. The CDR3 is 14 residues long. In germline, CDR1 is DFQATT, CDR2 SNEGSKA (reference sequence). In nucleotides, the CDR3 is TGCAGTGCTAGCAGGACTAGCGGCTACAATGAGCAGTTCTTC. This codes for CSASRTSGYNEQFF.

The chain has TRBV2 and TRBJ2-1; 10 bases fit TRBD2. Trimming removed 6 bases from V and 3 bases from J; junction bases left unmatched: 5. From germline, CDR1 is SNHLY and CDR2 FYNNEI. The CDR3 totals 15 residues. CDR3 DNA sequence: TGTGCCAGCAGGGAGCGGGGGGGAGACTACAATGAGCAGTTCTTC. This sequence encodes CASRERGGDYNEQFF.

This clonotype was seen many times. The genes are TRBV29-1 and TRBJ2-1, with 9 bases identical to TRBD2. CDR3 size: 14 residues. CDR1 is SQVTM and CDR2 is ANQGSEA in the germline V gene. After removal of 3 bases from V and 9 bases from J, the junction contained 9 bases not matched to a gene. DNA for the CDR3: TGCAGCGTTGAGTTGGCGGGAGGGCCGGTTGAGCAGTTCTTC. It encodes CSVELAGGPVEQFF.

V is TRBV7-9 and J is TRBJ2-7, with D possibly called TRBD1 or TRBD2 (5 bases each). V lost 6 bases and J lost 0, with 18 bases in between. CDR1 and CDR2 (germline): SEHNR, FQNEAQ (reference sequence). This CDR3 is 16 amino acids long. This CDR3 is CASSRWSAGSSYEQYV. For the CDR3, the DNA is TGTGCCAGCAGTCGCTGGAGTGCAGGGAGCTCCTACGAGCAGTACGTC.

This clonotype was found a few times. The genes are TRBV18 and TRBJ2-3; weak D call: TRBD2 (6 bases). V was cut by 1 base and J by 0 bases, with 11 bases left in between. The CDR3 is 16 amino acids. Germline V gene sequence: CDR1 KGHSH, CDR2 LQKENI. The CDR3 DNA sequence: TGTGCCAGCTCACCACGTTTAGCGGAGAGCACAGATACGCAGTATTTT. Translation gives CASSPRLAESTDTQYF.

The V call is TRBV5-1, the J call TRBJ2-1; TRBD2 matches 13 bases. The junction had 9 bases not matched to a gene; V was cut back by 5 bases and J by 7 bases. The germline V gene has CDR1 SGHRS and CDR2 YFSETQ. The CDR3 extends over 16 amino acids. The CDR3 nucleotides read TGCGCCAGCAGATTTACTAGCGGGGGGGCCGGGAATGAGCAGTTCTTC. This gives the protein CASRFTSGGAGNEQFF.